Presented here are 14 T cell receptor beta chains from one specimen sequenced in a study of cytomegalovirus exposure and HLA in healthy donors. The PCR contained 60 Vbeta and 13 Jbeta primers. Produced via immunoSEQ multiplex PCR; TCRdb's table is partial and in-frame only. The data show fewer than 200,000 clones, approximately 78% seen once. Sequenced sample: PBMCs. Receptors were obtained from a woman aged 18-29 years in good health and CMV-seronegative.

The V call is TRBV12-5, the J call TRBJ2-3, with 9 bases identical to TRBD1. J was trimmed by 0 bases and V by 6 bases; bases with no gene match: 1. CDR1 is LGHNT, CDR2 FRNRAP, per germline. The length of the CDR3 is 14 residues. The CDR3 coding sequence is TGTGCTAGTGGGGGACAGGGTAGCACAGATACGCAGTATTTT. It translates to CASGGQGSTDTQYF.

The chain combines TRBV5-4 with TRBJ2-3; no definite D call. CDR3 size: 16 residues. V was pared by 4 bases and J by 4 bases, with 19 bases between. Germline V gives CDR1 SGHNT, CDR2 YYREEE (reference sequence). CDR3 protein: CASSPRFRGVPDTQYF. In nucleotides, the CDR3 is TGTGCCAGCAGCCCTCGATTTAGAGGAGTCCCAGATACGCAGTATTTT.

The CDR3 DNA reads TGCAGCGTCCGGACAGGGGACGAGACCCAGTACTTC. This encodes CSVRTGDETQYF. The rearrangement joins TRBV29-1 to TRBJ2-5; the match to TRBD1 covers 9 bases. The CDR3 covers 12 residues. The germline V gene encodes CDR1 SQVTM and CDR2 ANQGSEA. With V trimmed by 6 bases and J by 5 bases, 4 bases remained unmatched.

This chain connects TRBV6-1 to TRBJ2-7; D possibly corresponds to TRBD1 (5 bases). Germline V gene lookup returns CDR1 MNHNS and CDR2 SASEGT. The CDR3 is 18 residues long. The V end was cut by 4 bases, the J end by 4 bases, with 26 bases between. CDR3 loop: CASSASTALFLRGYEQYF. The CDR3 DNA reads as TGTGCCAGCAGTGCTTCAACAGCGCTCTTTCTAAGGGGATACGAGCAGTACTTC.

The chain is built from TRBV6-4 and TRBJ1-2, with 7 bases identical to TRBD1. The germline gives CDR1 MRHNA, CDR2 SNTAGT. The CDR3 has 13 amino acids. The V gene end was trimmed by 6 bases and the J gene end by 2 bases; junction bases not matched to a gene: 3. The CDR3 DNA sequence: TGTGCCAGCAGCTTGACAGGGAACTATGGCTACACCTTC. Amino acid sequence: CASSLTGNYGYTF.

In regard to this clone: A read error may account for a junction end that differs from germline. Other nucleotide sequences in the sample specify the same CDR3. This chain's CDR3 is CASSEAGGWSQDSRPHF. The DNA of the CDR3 is TGTGCCAGCAGTGAAGCCGGGGGGTGGTCCCAGGACAGCCGCCCCCACTTC. The V call is TRBV25-1, the J call TRBJ2-7; possible D gene TRBD2, 7 bases. The CDR3 sequence is 17 residues long. CDR1 and CDR2 (germline): MGHDK, SYGVNS.

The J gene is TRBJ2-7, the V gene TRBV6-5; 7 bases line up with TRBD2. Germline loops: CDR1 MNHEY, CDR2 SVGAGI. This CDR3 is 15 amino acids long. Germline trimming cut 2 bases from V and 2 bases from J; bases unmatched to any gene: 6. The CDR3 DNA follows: TGTGCCAGCAGTTACAAGGCTAGCGGTACCTACGAGCAGTACTTC. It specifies CASSYKASGTYEQYF.

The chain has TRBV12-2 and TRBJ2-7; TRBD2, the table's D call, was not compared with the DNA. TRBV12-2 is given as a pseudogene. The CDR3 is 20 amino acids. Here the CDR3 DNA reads TGTGCAAGTCGCTCAGTGGGGGACAGCGAGAGACTAGCGGGGATCTACGAGCAGTACTTC. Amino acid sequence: CASRSVGDSERLAGIYEQYF.

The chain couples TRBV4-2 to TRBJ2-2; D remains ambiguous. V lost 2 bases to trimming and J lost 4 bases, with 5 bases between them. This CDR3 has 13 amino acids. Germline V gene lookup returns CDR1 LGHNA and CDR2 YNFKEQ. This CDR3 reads CASSQLPTGELFF. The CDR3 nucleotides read TGTGCCAGCAGCCAACTTCCCACCGGGGAGCTGTTTTTT.

CDR3 nucleotide sequence: TGTGCCAGCAGCTTTATCCTAGCGGGAGGGCCGATGGAGCTGTTTTTT. This translates into CASSFILAGGPMELFF. The chain has TRBV13 and TRBJ2-2; 12 nucleotides line up with TRBD2. CDR3 length: 16 residues. V shed 3 bases and J 10 bases; nucleotides not matched to a gene: 9. Germline V gene sequence: CDR1 PRHDT, CDR2 FYEKMQ (reference sequence).

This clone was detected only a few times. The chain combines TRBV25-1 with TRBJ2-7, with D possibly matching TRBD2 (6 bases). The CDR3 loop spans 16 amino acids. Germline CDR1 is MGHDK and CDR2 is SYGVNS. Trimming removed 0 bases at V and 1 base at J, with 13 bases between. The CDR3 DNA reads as TGTGCCAGCAGTGAATACTTCTTGGAGGGTTCCTACGAGCAGTACTTC. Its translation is CASSEYFLEGSYEQYF.

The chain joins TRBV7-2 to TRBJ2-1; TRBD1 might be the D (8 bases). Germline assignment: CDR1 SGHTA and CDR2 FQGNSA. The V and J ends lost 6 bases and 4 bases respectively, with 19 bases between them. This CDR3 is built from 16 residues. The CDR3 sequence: CASRPRGGQVYNEQFF. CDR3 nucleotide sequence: TGTGCCAGCAGACCCAGGGGGGGACAGGTATACAATGAGCAGTTCTTC.

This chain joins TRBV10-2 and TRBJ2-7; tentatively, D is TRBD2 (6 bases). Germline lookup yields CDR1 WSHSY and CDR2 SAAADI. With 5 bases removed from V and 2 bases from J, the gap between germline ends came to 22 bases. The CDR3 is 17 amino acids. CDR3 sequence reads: CASSPRGGAGKPYEQYF. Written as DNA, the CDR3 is TGCGCCAGCAGTCCTCGAGGAGGGGCAGGGAAACCCTACGAGCAGTACTTC.

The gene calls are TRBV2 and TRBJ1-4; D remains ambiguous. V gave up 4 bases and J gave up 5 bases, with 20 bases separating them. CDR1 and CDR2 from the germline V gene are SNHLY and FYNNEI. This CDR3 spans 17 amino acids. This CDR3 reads CASSVRGLGPANEKLFF. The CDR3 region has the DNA TGTGCCAGCAGTGTCCGGGGTCTTGGGCCCGCAAATGAAAAACTGTTTTTT.